This entry describes one T cell receptor (beta chain). V shed 7 bases and J shed 2 bases, with 12 bases lying between them. This CDR3 spans 13 amino acids. Per germline, CDR1 SGHRS and CDR2 YFSETQ. This sample is part of a study of shared clonotypes between healthy human individuals. Healthy and HIV-negative, the adult donors had no recent acute infections or vaccinations. Negatively enriched CD4+ T cells were divided by CD45RA into naive and memory. Using 200 ng DNA, tens of thousands of T cell genomes, the sorted-subset replicate PCRs were run. Sequencing used immunoSEQ multiplex PCR; TCRdb keeps in-frame clones, though not all of them. This sample has some 2,000,000 clones, with roughly 95% found just once.

This chain joins TRBV5-1 and TRBJ1-1; D is possibly TRBD1 (6 bases). The clonotype was recovered from a young man in good health. Material for sequencing was naive CD4+ T cells sorted from blood. Described subset: CD45RA+ positively selected. CDR3 coding DNA: TGCGCCAGCCGATGGACAGAAAACACTGAAGCTTTCTTT. Translated: CASRWTENTEAFF.